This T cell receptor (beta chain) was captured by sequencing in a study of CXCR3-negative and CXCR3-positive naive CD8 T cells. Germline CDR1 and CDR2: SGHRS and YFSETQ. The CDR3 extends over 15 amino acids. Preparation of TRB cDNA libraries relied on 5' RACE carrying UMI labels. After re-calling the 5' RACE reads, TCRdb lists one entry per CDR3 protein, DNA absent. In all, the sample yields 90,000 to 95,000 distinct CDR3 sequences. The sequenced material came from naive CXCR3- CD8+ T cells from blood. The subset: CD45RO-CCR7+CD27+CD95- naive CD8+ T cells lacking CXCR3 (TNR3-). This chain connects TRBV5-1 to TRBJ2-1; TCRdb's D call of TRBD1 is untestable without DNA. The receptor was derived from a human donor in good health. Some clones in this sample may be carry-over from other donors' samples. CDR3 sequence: CASSLGQGALNEQFF.